These 24 T cell receptor beta chains were sequenced from one sample in a study of blood T cell repertoires in COVID-19. Libraries were prepared by immunoSEQ multiplex PCR; TCRdb keeps only in-frame clonotypes and omits some of them. The sample shows under 200,000 clones, around four fifths of them seen only once. Sequencing was performed on peripheral blood. Receptors were obtained from a man between 65 and 85 years old who had recovered from COVID-19.

The CDR3 protein is CATSREAYGYTF. CDR3 in DNA: TGTGCCACCAGCAGAGAAGCATATGGCTACACCTTC. The chain uses TRBV15 and TRBJ1-2, with D hard to call. V lost 0 bases to trimming and J lost 5 bases, with 4 bases between them. The CDR3 contains 12 residues. The germline gives CDR1 LNHNV, CDR2 YYDKDF (reference sequence).

V and J are TRBV6-5 and TRBJ2-5; 9 positions match TRBD2. CDR3 size: 16 residues. After removal of 0 bases from V and 5 bases from J, the junction contained 7 bases not matched to a gene. Germline V lookup: CDR1 MNHEY, CDR2 SVGAGI. The CDR3 sequence: CASSYSGAGLAETQYF. Here the CDR3 DNA reads TGTGCCAGCAGTTACTCAGGGGCCGGACTAGCGGAGACCCAGTACTTC.

V is TRBV30 and J is TRBJ1-2; no clear D gene. Germline values: CDR1 GTSNPN, CDR2 SVGIG (reference sequence). The V end was cut by 0 bases, the J end by 8 bases, with 7 bases between. The CDR3 spans 11 residues. CDR3 protein: CAWSVATGYTF. The CDR3 DNA is TGTGCCTGGAGTGTGGCCACGGGCTACACCTTC. Looking up the rest from reference TRBV30 and TRBJ1-2 gives the full variable domain: SQTIHQWPATLVQPVGSPLSLECTVEGTSNPNLYWYRQAAGRGLQLLFYSVGIGQISSEVPQNLSASRPQDRQFILSSKKLLLSDSGFYLCAWSVATGYTFGSGTRLTVV.

V is TRBV2 and J is TRBJ2-1, with D perhaps TRBD2 (6 bases). The CDR3 covers 13 residues. The ends were cut back, 9 bases at V and 9 bases at J, with 18 bases in the middle. Germline loops: CDR1 SNHLY, CDR2 FYNNEI. DNA of the CDR3: TGTGCCAGAAGACTAGGAGTAGTGAGTGAGCAGTTCTTC. This translates into CARRLGVVSEQFF.

V gene TRBV19 combines with J gene TRBJ2-2, with 8 bases fitting TRBD1. CDR3 size: 16 residues. V dropped 4 bases and J dropped 5; count of bases not matched to a gene: 9. In germline, CDR1 is LNHDA, CDR2 SQIVND (reference sequence). Here the CDR3 DNA reads TGTGCCAGTAGTAGGGGACAGGCAGTAAAGACCGGGGAGCTGTTTTTT. This translates into CASSRGQAVKTGELFF.

The chain uses TRBV28 and TRBJ1-5, with a possible D match to TRBD1 (5 bases). The CDR3 covers 15 residues. In germline, CDR1 is MDHEN, CDR2 SYDVKM. Trimming left V 2 bases short and J 3 bases short, with 11 bases between. The DNA of the CDR3 is TGTGCCAGCAGTTTAGCCGACAGATCCAATCAGCCCCAGCATTTT. Translation gives CASSLADRSNQPQHF.

This clone showed up just a few times. The chain is built from TRBV30 and TRBJ2-2; TRBD1 matches 8 bases. Germline values: CDR1 GTSNPN, CDR2 SVGIG (reference sequence). The CDR3 consists of 14 residues. With V trimmed by 4 bases and J by 5 bases, 6 bases remained unmatched. CDR3 coding DNA: TGTGCCTGGACAGACAGGGGAATAACCGGGGAGCTGTTTTTT. Its protein product is CAWTDRGITGELFF.

The J gene is TRBJ2-7, the V gene TRBV4-1; D is possibly TRBD2 (6 bases). The CDR3 contains 14 residues. Trimming took 2 bases from V and 3 from J, leaving 11 bases between them. CDR1 is MGHRA, CDR2 YSYEKL, per germline. The DNA of the CDR3 is TGCGCCAGCAGCCAATGGGACTCTCTCTACGAGCAGTACTTC. Translated: CASSQWDSLYEQYF.

Note on this clone: The same CDR3 also results from other DNA sequences found in this sample. J is TRBJ2-7 and V is TRBV28; 7 positions agree with TRBD1. CDR1 MDHEN and CDR2 SYDVKM come from the germline V gene. V gave up 5 bases and J gave up 2 bases; unmatched junction bases: 3. This CDR3 is built from 13 residues. The CDR3 DNA reads as TGTGCCAGCAGTCCGGGACAGACCTACGAGCAGTACTTC. Protein sequence: CASSPGQTYEQYF.

The chain carries TRBV18 and TRBJ1-3; maybe TRBD1 (5 bases). V shed 6 bases and J shed 1 base, with 13 bases lying between them. The CDR3 consists of 15 residues. The germline V gene has CDR1 KGHSH and CDR2 LQKENI. CDR3 nucleotide sequence: TGTGCCAGCTCGTCAACAGGATTTTCTGGAAACACCATATATTTT. It yields the protein CASSSTGFSGNTIYF.

The V and J genes are TRBV2 and TRBJ2-4; D is perhaps TRBD2 (5 bases). Germline CDR1 and CDR2: SNHLY and FYNNEI. This CDR3 contains 15 residues. Trimming left V 4 bases short and J 2 bases short, with 12 bases between. The chain's CDR3 is CASSAAGLSKNIQYF. For the CDR3, the DNA is TGTGCCAGCAGTGCGGCGGGCCTCTCCAAAAACATTCAGTACTTC.

The chain carries TRBV6-2 or TRBV6-3 and TRBJ2-5; 9 nucleotides match TRBD2. Germline V gives CDR1 MNHEY, CDR2 SVGEGT. The CDR3 has 17 residues. With 2 bases clipped from V and 0 bases from J, the junction kept 7 bases outside the gene matches. This CDR3 reads CASSYGLAGANQETQYF. The DNA for the CDR3 is TGTGCCAGCAGTTACGGGTTAGCGGGGGCGAACCAAGAGACCCAGTACTTC.

The J gene is TRBJ2-2, the V gene TRBV6-4; 7 bases are a match to TRBD1. The CDR3 consists of 17 residues. The ends lost 3 bases at V and 0 bases at J; junction bases unmatched: 7. CDR1 is MRHNA, CDR2 SNTAGT, per germline. CDR3 region: CASSETYGTANTGELFF. CDR3 DNA sequence: TGTGCCAGCAGTGAAACTTACGGGACAGCGAACACCGGGGAGCTGTTTTTT.

The J gene is TRBJ2-7, the V gene TRBV3-1 (or the pseudogene TRBV3-2); 10 bases agree with TRBD2. CDR3 size: 18 residues. Germline CDR1 LGHDT, CDR2 YNNKEL (reference sequence). V dropped 1 base and J dropped 4; count of bases not matched to a gene: 13. Here the CDR3 reads CASSQVASGRASRYEQYF. Here the CDR3 DNA reads TGTGCCAGCAGCCAAGTCGCTAGCGGGAGAGCATCTCGGTACGAGCAGTACTTC.

The chain uses TRBV6-1 and TRBJ2-3; 10 bases align to TRBD2. The CDR3 consists of 17 residues. With 3 bases clipped from V and 5 bases from J, the junction kept 11 bases outside the gene matches. The germline V gene encodes CDR1 MNHNS and CDR2 SASEGT. CDR3: CASSDSSGSLIIDTQYF. DNA of the CDR3: TGTGCCAGCAGTGATTCTAGCGGGAGCTTGATTATAGATACGCAGTATTTT.

This clone was seen a single time. V gene TRBV28 combines with J gene TRBJ2-7, with 13 nucleotides matching TRBD2. V shed 7 bases and J 3 bases; nucleotides not matched to a gene: 6. This CDR3 is 15 amino acids long. The germline CDR1 and CDR2 sequences are MDHEN and SYDVKM. CDR3 nucleotides: TGTGCCAGCATTATCGGGACTAGCGGGAACTACGAGCAGTACTTC. This sequence encodes CASIIGTSGNYEQYF.

The rearrangement uses TRBV7-8 and TRBJ1-2; 8 bases match TRBD1. V trimming: 6 bases; J trimming: 4 bases; junction bases outside the gene matches: 13. Germline V gene lookup returns CDR1 SGHVS and CDR2 FQNEAQ. CDR3 size: 16 residues. CDR3 amino acids: CASSRAGGELRYGYTF. CDR3 bases: TGTGCCAGCAGTCGAGCAGGGGGCGAGTTGCGCTATGGCTACACCTTC.

V is TRBV6-2 or TRBV6-3 and J is TRBJ1-5, with D possibly being TRBD1 (6 bases). The CDR3 runs 16 residues. The V gene lost 6 bases and the J gene lost 2 bases, with 17 bases spanning the gap. The germline V gene encodes CDR1 MNHEY and CDR2 SVGEGT. CDR3 loop: CASSSHREGGNQPQHF. Written as DNA, the CDR3 is TGTGCCAGCAGCAGCCACAGGGAAGGTGGCAATCAGCCCCAGCATTTT.

The CDR3 sequence is CASSPGTGSNEQFF. The CDR3 region has the DNA TGTGCCAGCAGCCCGGGGACAGGGAGCAATGAGCAGTTCTTC. The chain recombines TRBV7-3 with TRBJ2-1, with TRBD1 matching over 9 bases. Germline V lookup: CDR1 SGHTA, CDR2 FQGTGA. Unmatched junction bases numbered 5, after V lost 5 bases and J lost 6 bases. The CDR3 spans 14 residues.

The chain recombines TRBV2 with TRBJ2-6, with D maybe TRBD1 (6 bases). V shed 6 bases and J shed 2 bases, with 8 bases lying between them. The CDR3 loop spans 14 amino acids. Germline assignment: CDR1 SNHLY and CDR2 FYNNEI. The DNA of the CDR3 is TGTGCCAGCAGAGAGGGGGCTGGGGCCAACGTCCTGACTTTC. Translated: CASREGAGANVLTF. Full variable domain (rest looked up from reference TRBV2 and TRBJ2-6): EPEVTQTPSHQVTQMGQEVILRCVPISNHLYFYWYRQILGQKVEFLVSFYNNEISEKSEIFDDQFSVERPDGSNFTLKIRSTKLEDSAMYFCASREGAGANVLTFGAGSRLTVL.

J is TRBJ2-1 and V is TRBV9; 9 nucleotides align to TRBD1. The CDR3 is made up of 16 amino acids. V was clipped by 4 bases and J by 6 bases; unmatched bases: 11. Germline lookup yields CDR1 SGDLS and CDR2 YYNGEE. This chain's CDR3 is CASSPPTGTGFNEQFF. The CDR3, as DNA: TGTGCCAGCAGCCCCCCGACCGGGACAGGGTTCAATGAGCAGTTCTTC.

The chain carries TRBV7-3 and TRBJ2-2; the D gene is possibly TRBD1 (5 bases). The CDR3 is 16 residues long. The V end was cut by 0 bases, the J end by 7 bases, with 15 bases between. Looked up from germline, CDR1 is SGHTA and CDR2 is FQGTGA. The CDR3: CASSLTGQRAVGELFF. CDR3 nucleotides: TGTGCCAGCAGCTTAACGGGGCAGCGAGCTGTCGGGGAGCTGTTTTTT.

The CDR3 DNA reads TGTGCCACCAGCAGAGGGGCAGCGAACACTGAAGCTTTCTTT. Its protein is CATSRGAANTEAFF. This chain joins TRBV15 and TRBJ1-1; D gene ambiguous. Germline assignment: CDR1 LNHNV and CDR2 YYDKDF (reference sequence). The CDR3 runs to 14 residues. Trimming removed 1 base from V and 1 base from J, with 7 bases in between.

V usage is TRBV4-1 and J usage is TRBJ1-5, with D unclear. Germline values: CDR1 MGHRA, CDR2 YSYEKL. There are 14 residues in the CDR3. V dropped 1 base and J dropped 7 bases, with 11 bases sitting between them. CDR3 loop: CASSQGGGRQPQHF. CDR3 coding DNA: TGCGCCAGCAGCCAAGGGGGAGGGCGACAGCCCCAGCATTTT.